The present entry profiles one T cell receptor beta chain with its context. This CDR3 comprises 16 residues. The trim removed 5 bases at V and 6 bases at J, leaving 5 bases unmatched. The germline CDR1 and CDR2 sequences are PRHDT and FYEKMQ (reference sequence). Measured with immunoSEQ multiplex PCR; TCRdb has only the in-frame clones, and not every one. This table holds tens of thousands of clones, 77% found once. The sample originates from a study of OX40 agonist ivuxolimab in advanced cancers. Study-wide context: The eligibility criteria allowed prior anti-PD-1, anti-PD-L1 or anti-CTLA-4 therapy, and around 40% had some.

This chain connects TRBV13 to TRBJ2-2, with TRBD2 matching 14 bases. The receptor comes from an adult with an advanced solid tumor such as melanoma, head and neck, liver or kidney cancer. The specimen was CD4+ or CD8+ T cells sorted from blood, collected in a trial of the OX40 agonist ivuxolimab. The CDR3 is CASSPPGLAGAGELFF. CDR3 DNA sequence: TGTGCCAGCAGCCCCCCGGGACTAGCGGGAGCCGGGGAGCTGTTTTTT.